The 20 T cell receptor beta chains in this list originate from one sample, sequenced in a study of response to subunit inactivated influenza vaccine. TCRdb fed the RT-PCR reads into MiXCR, producing one record per CDR3 protein. The sample contains around 580,000 distinct CDR3 sequences, 14% of which appear only once. Sequenced here: PBMCs from blood, sampled about 13 days after vaccination. Every receptor here comes from a man aged 50-60 years who received an inactivated influenza vaccine.

The sample holds a few counts of this clonotype. The V gene is TRBV30, the J gene TRBJ2-3; no clear D gene. Germline V gives CDR1 GTSNPN, CDR2 SVGIG (reference sequence). The CDR3 totals 11 residues. Trimming removed 3 bases at V and 4 bases at J, with 5 bases between. The CDR3 spells CAWRFADTQYF. As DNA, the CDR3 is TGTGCCTGGAGGTTCGCAGATACGCAGTATTTT. Using reference TRBV30 and TRBJ2-3 for the parts outside the CDR3, the full variable domain is SQTIHQWPATLVQPVGSPLSLECTVEGTSNPNLYWYRQAAGRGLQLLFYSVGIGQISSEVPQNLSASRPQDRQFILSSKKLLLSDSGFYLCAWRFADTQYFGPGTRLTVL.

Only a few counts were recorded for this clonotype. The chain is built from TRBV4-3 and TRBJ2-3, with TRBD1 as a possible D gene (5 bases). The CDR3 extends over 13 amino acids. The germline V gene has CDR1 LGHNA and CDR2 YSLEER. V lost 0 bases, J lost 6 bases, and 7 bases lay in between. The CDR3 DNA sequence: TGCGCCAGCAGCCAAGAGACAGCGGATACGCAGTATTTT. It encodes CASSQETADTQYF.

The genes are TRBV21-1 and TRBJ2-2; the table's D call, TRBD1, has no DNA check behind it. TRBV21-1 is shown as a pseudogene. The CDR3 length is 14 residues. The CDR3, as DNA: TGTGCCAAAGAGGGGGACGGGTACACCGGGGAGCTGTTTTTT. Its protein product is CAKEGDGYTGELFF.

There are a few counts of this clonotype. The chain combines TRBV3-1 with TRBJ2-3; possibly TRBD1 or TRBD2 for D (5 bases each). Germline-derived CDR1 and CDR2 are LGHDT and YNNKEL (reference sequence). CDR3 length: 13 amino acids. V was cut by 4 bases and J by 6 bases, with 11 bases left in between. The CDR3 region is CASSLGEVDTQYF. The CDR3 bases are TGTGCCAGCAGCCTGGGGGAAGTGGATACGCAGTATTTT.

V usage is TRBV4-3 and J usage is TRBJ1-6; D not certain. Germline lookup yields CDR1 LGHNA and CDR2 YSLEER. The CDR3 is 15 amino acids. V dropped 0 bases and J dropped 10 bases, with 13 bases sitting between them. CDR3 sequence: CASSQDAPTRSPLHF. CDR3 DNA: TGCGCCAGCAGCCAAGATGCCCCAACTAGGTCACCCCTCCACTTT.

This clonotype has more than one count but fewer than ten. The CDR3 coding sequence is TGCAGCGCAGGGACTGCCGGGGGCACAGATACGCAGTATTTT. It specifies CSAGTAGGTDTQYF. The chain employs TRBV29-1 and TRBJ2-3; D perhaps matches TRBD2 (6 bases). Germline assignment: CDR1 SQVTM and CDR2 ANQGSEA. The germline V and J ends were trimmed by 7 bases and 1 base, with 15 bases remaining between them. The CDR3 runs to 14 residues.

This clonotype was detected a few times. In DNA, the CDR3 is TGCGCCAGCGGAACTTTGGACGGTGAAGCTTTCTTT. Translating it yields CASGTLDGEAFF. The chain has TRBV5-1 and TRBJ1-1; D is undetermined. Trimming pared 7 bases from V and 7 bases from J, leaving 14 bases between. Per the germline V gene, CDR1 is SGHRS and CDR2 is YFSETQ. The CDR3 spans 12 residues. The whole variable domain, remainder taken from reference TRBV5-1 and TRBJ1-1, is KAGVTQTPRYLIKTRGQQVTLSCSPISGHRSVSWYQQTPGQGLQFLFEYFSETQRNKGNFPGRFSGRQFSNSRSEMNVSTLELGDSALYLCASGTLDGEAFFGQGTRLTVV.

This sequence joins TRBV20-1 and TRBJ2-5, with 11 bases aligning to TRBD1. After removal of 5 bases from V and 5 bases from J, the junction contained 7 bases not matched to a gene. This CDR3 contains 14 residues. The germline CDR1 and CDR2 sequences are DFQATT and SNEGSKA (reference sequence). The CDR3 DNA reads as TGCAGTGCTCCCCGGACAGGGGGCAGGGAGACCCAGTACTTC. It yields the protein CSAPRTGGRETQYF.

This chain links TRBV7-6 with TRBJ2-3; 9 nucleotides agree with TRBD1. J was trimmed by 6 bases and V by 5 bases; bases with no gene match: 9. CDR3 length equals 15 residues. Per germline, CDR1 SGHVS and CDR2 FNYEAQ. CDR3 nucleotides: TGTGCCAGCAGCGCCCGGGACAGGGTATTTGATACGCAGTATTTT. Protein: CASSARDRVFDTQYF.

V usage is TRBV6-1 and J usage is TRBJ2-6; TRBD2 matches at 11 bases. CDR1 is MNHNS, CDR2 SASEGT, per germline. The length of the CDR3 is 16 residues. J lost 3 bases, V lost 6 bases, and 4 bases had no gene match. CDR3 amino acids: CASRGLAVGGANVLTF. CDR3 bases: TGTGCCAGCAGGGGACTAGCGGTAGGTGGGGCCAACGTCCTGACTTTC.

The chain links TRBV10-3 to TRBJ1-1; D gene uncertain. The CDR3 sequence is 15 residues long. Germline V gene data show CDR1 as ENHRY and CDR2 as SYGVKD. The V and J ends lost 1 base and 0 bases respectively, with 9 bases between them. In DNA form, the CDR3 reads TGTGCCATCAGTGAGTTCGCAATAATGAACACTGAAGCTTTCTTT. Encoded protein: CAISEFAIMNTEAFF.

This clonotype was counted a few times. The chain has TRBV7-9 and TRBJ2-5; D is undetermined. Germline V CDR1 and CDR2: SEHNR, FQNEAQ (reference sequence). The CDR3 covers 13 residues. Between the trimmed V and J ends, which lost 3 bases and 2 bases, there was a span of 7 bases. The CDR3 reads CASSLLSQETQYF. In nucleotides, the CDR3 is TGTGCCAGCAGCTTGTTGAGTCAAGAGACCCAGTACTTC.

This chain uses TRBV11-2 with TRBJ2-3, with 10 bases matching TRBD2. The CDR3 consists of 16 residues. With 2 bases clipped from V and 6 bases from J, the junction kept 8 bases outside the gene matches. Germline CDR1 SGHAT, CDR2 FQNNGV. For the CDR3, the DNA is TGTGCCAGCAGCTTAACTGGGCTAGCGGGAGCGGATACGCAGTATTTT. Protein: CASSLTGLAGADTQYF.

V is TRBV29-1 and J is TRBJ2-5, with 11 bases identical to TRBD1. CDR1 SQVTM and CDR2 ANQGSEA come from the germline V gene. The CDR3 length is 12 residues. V lost 8 bases and J lost 7; bases outside the gene matches: 6. CDR3 residues: CSNRTGGATQYF. CDR3 sequence (DNA): TGCAGCAACCGGACAGGGGGCGCGACCCAGTACTTC.

The chain couples TRBV5-6 to TRBJ2-3; possible D gene TRBD2, 6 bases. The V gene lost 4 bases and the J gene lost 6 bases, with 21 bases spanning the gap. Germline assignment: CDR1 SGHDT and CDR2 YYEEEE. The CDR3 spans 16 residues. In nucleotides, the CDR3 is TGTGCCAGCAGCGTGGAAGGGACGGAGGGCTTGGATACGCAGTATTTT. Amino acid sequence: CASSVEGTEGLDTQYF.

This clonotype has ten or more counts. The rearrangement joins TRBV29-1 to TRBJ2-2; perhaps TRBD1 as D (5 bases). The CDR3 consists of 11 residues. Per the germline V gene, CDR1 is SQVTM and CDR2 is ANQGSEA. Deletions cut 5 bases from V and 7 bases from J, with 8 bases between. CDR3 sequence (DNA): TGCAGCGTTCATGACAGCGGGGAGCTGTTTTTT. It yields the protein CSVHDSGELFF.

Only a few counts were recorded for this clonotype. The V and J genes are TRBV12-3 or TRBV12-4 and TRBJ2-3, with 10 bases that match TRBD2. V gave up 4 bases and J gave up 6 bases; unmatched junction bases: 7. The CDR3 extends over 15 amino acids. DNA for the CDR3: TGTGCCAGCAGTTATCGTAGCGGGGGGAGGGATACGCAGTATTTT. Its translation is CASSYRSGGRDTQYF.

This clonotype was picked up a small number of times. The V and J genes are TRBV12-3 or TRBV12-4 and TRBJ1-2, with D tentatively TRBD1 (5 bases). The CDR3 sequence is 12 residues long. V was clipped by 5 bases and J by 4 bases, with 8 bases between them. The CDR3 loop reads CASSRDFYGYTF. Written as DNA, the CDR3 is TGTGCCAGCAGTCGGGACTTCTATGGCTACACCTTC.

The rearrangement joins TRBV29-1 to TRBJ2-5, with a tentative D call TRBD1 (5 bases). The CDR3 is made up of 12 amino acids. The germline gives CDR1 SQVTM, CDR2 ANQGSEA. V lost 3 bases and J lost 3, with 8 bases in between. CDR3 residues: CSVDDSEETQYF. The DNA of the CDR3 is TGCAGCGTTGATGACAGCGAAGAGACCCAGTACTTC.

The chain recombines TRBV2 with TRBJ1-5; D gene ambiguous. Germline CDR1 reads SNHLY; CDR2 reads FYNNEI. Trimming removed 3 bases at V and 2 bases at J, with 17 bases between. The CDR3 is 17 amino acids. CDR3 DNA: TGTGCCAGCAGTGAGACTTTATGGGAGCCTGGCAATCAGCCCCAGCATTTT. Its translation: CASSETLWEPGNQPQHF.